This T cell receptor (beta chain) was recovered during a study of regulatory T cells in long-lasting Graves disease. This clonotype has a handful of counts. Documented time point: persistent/refractory GD, antithyroid drugs over 5 years with positive TRAb. RNA from PBMCs was the source of the TCR library. Building the TCR beta libraries relied on iRepertoire HTBI primers, and CDR3 regions underwent Arm-PCR. Each CDR3 protein gets one entry after TCRdb re-called the multiplex PCR reads with MiXCR. This sample has fewer than 450,000 distinct CDR3 sequences, with less than 25% found just once. CDR1 is ENHRY, CDR2 SYGVKD, per germline. The length of the CDR3 is 15 residues. V lost 4 bases and J lost 1, with 10 bases in between.

The genes are TRBV10-3 and TRBJ2-2; D unclear. The sample was peripheral blood mononuclear cells (PBMCs), taken when the disease was refractory, from a patient treated with antithyroid drugs. This receptor was identified in a female donor with Graves disease. In DNA form, the CDR3 reads TGTGCCATCAGTGGTCCCGGGCAGAACACCGGGGAGCTGTTTTTT. This sequence encodes CAISGPGQNTGELFF.